The 13 T cell receptor beta chains below all came from one sample that was sequenced in a study of blood T cell repertoires in COVID-19 (dated by TCRdb to about 2020). Libraries were prepared through the immunoSEQ multiplex PCR assay. The table was pulled from immuneACCESS by TCRdb, which kept in-frame rearrangements only. Such tables lose some clones; where checked, under half of the loss comes from unresolved V genes, and the rest has no known cause. The sample has approximately 88,000 clones on record, around nine tenths of them singletons. Around 4% of the sample is taken by the ten largest. Source material: peripheral blood. These receptors were obtained from a woman aged 50 to 60 in a cohort sampled during active COVID-19.

In this sample, this clone turned up a few times. The rearrangement joins TRBV9 to TRBJ2-7; perhaps TRBD2 as D (6 bases). CDR3 length equals 14 residues. Between the trimmed V and J ends, which lost 4 bases and 7 bases, there was a span of 18 bases. Germline assignment: CDR1 SGDLS and CDR2 YYNGEE. The CDR3 DNA reads as TGTGCCAGCAGCTCCGGGGACTCAGTCGGGGAGCAGTACTTC. Its protein is CASSSGDSVGEQYF.

The CDR3 DNA reads TGTGCTAGTGGCCAATCTCCCGGACTAGCGGGAACTGAGCAGTTCTTC. It specifies CASGQSPGLAGTEQFF. The V and J genes are TRBV12-5 and TRBJ2-1; 12 positions agree with TRBD2. The CDR3 has 16 amino acids. Germline values: CDR1 LGHNT, CDR2 FRNRAP. Trimming removed 6 bases from V and 9 bases from J; junction bases left unmatched: 12.

The rearrangement joins TRBV7-3 to TRBJ2-1; 10 bases match TRBD2. This CDR3 contains 15 residues. V lost 4 bases to trimming and J lost 9 bases; unmatched junction nucleotides: 9. The germline V gene encodes CDR1 SGHTA and CDR2 FQGTGA. The CDR3 loop reads CASSSRLAGVGEQFF. The CDR3, as DNA: TGTGCCAGCAGCTCCAGACTAGCGGGTGTCGGTGAGCAGTTCTTC. The whole variable domain, remainder taken from reference TRBV7-3 and TRBJ2-1, is GAGVSQTPSNKVTEKGKYVELRCDPISGHTALYWYRQSLGQGPEFLIYFQGTGAADDSGLPNDRFFAVRPEGSVSTLKIQRTERGDSAVYLCASSSRLAGVGEQFFGPGTRLTVL.

This sequence joins TRBV11-1 and TRBJ2-1; D perhaps matches TRBD2 (6 bases). Looked up from germline, CDR1 is SGHAT and CDR2 is FQDESV (reference sequence). The CDR3 has 13 residues. V shed 6 bases and J shed 10 bases, with 16 bases lying between them. CDR3 protein: CASSQTAAGEQFF. The CDR3 coding sequence is TGTGCCAGCAGTCAAACAGCGGCGGGGGAGCAGTTCTTC. The variable domain in full, with the rest retrieved from reference TRBV11-1 and TRBJ2-1, is EAEVAQSPRYKITEKSQAVAFWCDPISGHATLYWYRQILGQGPELLVQFQDESVVDDSQLPKDRFSAERLKGVDSTLKIQPAELGDSAMYLCASSQTAAGEQFFGPGTRLTVL.

The chain recombines TRBV7-2 with TRBJ1-1; D remains unclear. Germline V gene lookup returns CDR1 SGHTA and CDR2 FQGNSA. CDR3 length equals 14 residues. The V end was cut by 5 bases, the J end by 1 base, with 11 bases between. The CDR3 coding sequence is TGTGCCAGCAGCCCCACCCCAGGGAACACTGAAGCTTTCTTT. This gives the protein CASSPTPGNTEAFF.

The chain is built from TRBV27 and TRBJ1-6; D is unclear. The CDR3 has 15 residues. CDR1 is MNHEY, CDR2 SMNVEV, per germline (reference sequence). The V end lost 0 bases, the J end lost 7 bases, and 10 bases lay between the germline ends. The CDR3 loop is CASSLSGVDNSPLHF. CDR3 sequence (DNA): TGTGCCAGCAGTTTATCAGGAGTAGACAATTCACCCCTCCACTTT.

This clone was counted only a few times. The gene calls are TRBV27 and TRBJ1-4, with D maybe TRBD1 (5 bases). Germline V gene sequence: CDR1 MNHEY, CDR2 SMNVEV (reference sequence). The CDR3 has 15 amino acids. Trimming cost V 4 bases and J 0 bases, with 9 bases left between them. The CDR3 here is CASSWGGATNEKLFF. The CDR3 bases are TGTGCCAGCAGTTGGGGGGGGGCAACTAATGAAAAACTGTTTTTT.

V is TRBV9 and J is TRBJ2-7; 11 nucleotides match TRBD1. Germline assignment: CDR1 SGDLS and CDR2 YYNGEE. V was pared by 0 bases and J by 6 bases, with 2 bases of the junction left unmatched. This CDR3 has 14 amino acids. This CDR3 reads CASSVAGTGGEQYF. CDR3 in DNA: TGTGCCAGCAGCGTAGCTGGGACAGGGGGCGAGCAGTACTTC. Full variable domain (rest looked up from reference TRBV9 and TRBJ2-7): DSGVTQTPKHLITATGQRVTLRCSPRSGDLSVYWYQQSLDQGLQFLIQYYNGEERAKGNILERFSAQQFPDLHSELNLSSLELGDSALYFCASSVAGTGGEQYFGPGTRLTVT.

The rearrangement joins TRBV3-1 (or the pseudogene TRBV3-2) to TRBJ1-1; TRBD1 matches at 7 bases. V lost 1 base, J lost 10 bases, and 3 bases stayed unmatched. CDR3 length: 12 residues. CDR1 is LGHDT, CDR2 YNNKEL, per germline (reference sequence). CDR3 residues: CASSQAGQRAFF. CDR3 sequence (DNA): TGTGCCAGCAGCCAAGCGGGACAGCGAGCTTTCTTT.

This clone was seen a single time. CDR3: CASSPPSTEAFF. The CDR3 DNA reads TGTGCCAGCTCACCACCGAGCACTGAAGCTTTCTTT. V and J are TRBV18 and TRBJ1-1; D is uncertain. From germline, CDR1 is KGHSH and CDR2 LQKENI. Trimming pared 0 bases from V and 4 bases from J, leaving 3 bases between. The CDR3 consists of 12 residues. The full variable domain, in which reference TRBV18 and TRBJ1-1 provide the parts outside the CDR3, is NAGVMQNPRHLVRRRGQEARLRCSPMKGHSHVYWYRQLPEEGLKFMVYLQKENIIDESGMPKERFSAEFPKEGPSILRIQQVVRGDSAAYFCASSPPSTEAFFGQGTRLTVV.

This chain links TRBV30 with TRBJ1-5, with 9 bases matching TRBD1. CDR1 GTSNPN and CDR2 SVGIG come from the germline V gene (reference sequence). This CDR3 spans 15 amino acids. After removal of 0 bases from V and 3 bases from J, the junction contained 3 bases not matched to a gene. The CDR3 DNA reads TGTGCCTGGAGTGTAGGGACAGGGTCCAATCAGCCCCAGCATTTT. Its translation: CAWSVGTGSNQPQHF. The full variable domain, in which reference TRBV30 and TRBJ1-5 provide the parts outside the CDR3, is SQTIHQWPATLVQPVGSPLSLECTVEGTSNPNLYWYRQAAGRGLQLLFYSVGIGQISSEVPQNLSASRPQDRQFILSSKKLLLSDSGFYLCAWSVGTGSNQPQHFGDGTRLSIL.

V gene TRBV4-1 combines with J gene TRBJ2-7; 8 nucleotides line up with TRBD2. J gave up 3 bases and V 4 bases, and 11 bases lay outside the gene matches. Germline CDR1 and CDR2: MGHRA and YSYEKL. The CDR3 runs 16 residues. CDR3 sequence reads: CASSPSLGGGYYEQYF. CDR3 in DNA: TGCGCCAGCAGCCCCTCATTAGGCGGGGGGTACTACGAGCAGTACTTC.

The chain links TRBV4-1 to TRBJ1-3, with TRBD1 matching over 10 bases. V was clipped by 3 bases and J by 9 bases; unmatched bases: 14. Germline V lookup: CDR1 MGHRA, CDR2 YSYEKL. The CDR3 loop spans 17 amino acids. For the CDR3, the DNA is TGCGCCAGCAGCCAGCTCCGGGACAGGGGCCCCTTGGGCACCATATATTTT. Translation gives CASSQLRDRGPLGTIYF.